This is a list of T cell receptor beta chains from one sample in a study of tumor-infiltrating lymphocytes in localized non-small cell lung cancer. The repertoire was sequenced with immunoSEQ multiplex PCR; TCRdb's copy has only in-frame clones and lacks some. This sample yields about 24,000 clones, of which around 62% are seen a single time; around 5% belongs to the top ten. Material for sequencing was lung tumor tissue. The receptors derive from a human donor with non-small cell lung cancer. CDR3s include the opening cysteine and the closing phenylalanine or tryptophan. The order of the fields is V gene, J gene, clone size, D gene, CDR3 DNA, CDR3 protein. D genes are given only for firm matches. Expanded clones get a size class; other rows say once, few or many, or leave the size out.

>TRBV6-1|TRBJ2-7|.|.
TGTGCCAGCAGTGAAGTCCGGGGAAGCTACGAGCAGTACTTC
CASSEVRGSYEQYF
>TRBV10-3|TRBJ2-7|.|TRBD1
TGTGCCATCAGTGTGGGACAGTTCTACGAGCAGTACTTC
CAISVGQFYEQYF
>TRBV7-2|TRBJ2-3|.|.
TGTGCCAGCAGCTTAACGCGGGTCCTGGATACGCAGTATTTT
CASSLTRVLDTQYF
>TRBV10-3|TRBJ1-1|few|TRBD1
TGTGCCATCAGTGAGTTATCGGACAGGGAAGAAGCTTTCTTT
CAISELSDREEAFF
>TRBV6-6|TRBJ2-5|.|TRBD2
TGTGCCAGCGACCAAGCGGGAGAGGAGACCCAGTACTTC
CASDQAGEETQYF
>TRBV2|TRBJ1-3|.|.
TGTGCCACCGAACTTAACTCTGGAAACACCATATATTTT
CATELNSGNTIYF
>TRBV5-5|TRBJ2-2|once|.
TGTGCCAGCAGCTTTTGGTCCCAGGGCTCCGAGCTGTTTTTT
CASSFWSQGSELFF
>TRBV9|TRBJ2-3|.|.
TGTGCCAGCAGCGTAGGACCCGGACGCACAGATACGCAGTATTTT
CASSVGPGRTDTQYF
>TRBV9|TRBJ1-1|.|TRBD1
TGTGCCAGCAGCGCCCTAGACAGGGGGAACACTGAAGCTTTCTTT
CASSALDRGNTEAFF
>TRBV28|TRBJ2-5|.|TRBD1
TGTGCCAGCAGCCTGCCCGACAGGGGGCAAGAGACCCAGTACTTC
CASSLPDRGQETQYF
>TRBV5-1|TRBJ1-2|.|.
TGCGCCAGCAGCTTGGATAGATGGCAGGAGGGCTACACCTTC
CASSLDRWQEGYTF
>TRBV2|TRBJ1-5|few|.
TGTGCCAGCAGTGAAGGACAATACGAGCCCCAGCATTTT
CASSEGQYEPQHF
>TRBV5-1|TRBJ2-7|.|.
TGCGCCAGCAGCTTGACTGGGGTCTTTATAACTAGCGAGCAGTACTTC
CASSLTGVFITSEQYF
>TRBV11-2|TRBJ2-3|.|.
TGTGCCAGCATCCCGGGCCACAGCACAGATACGCAGTATTTT
CASIPGHSTDTQYF
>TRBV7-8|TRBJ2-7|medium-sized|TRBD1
TGTGCCAGCAGCTTCGGACAGGGATCCTACGAGCAGTACTTC
CASSFGQGSYEQYF
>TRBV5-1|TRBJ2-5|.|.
TGCGCCAGCAATACCGCAGGGAGCGAGACCCAGTACTTC
CASNTAGSETQYF
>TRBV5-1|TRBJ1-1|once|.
TGCGCCAGCAGCTTGGAGATAGCAGCAGGGAACACTGAAGCTTTCTTT
CASSLEIAAGNTEAFF
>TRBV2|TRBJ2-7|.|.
TGTGCCAGCAGTAAAGGGGCCTTGAGCTACGAGCAGTACTTC
CASSKGALSYEQYF
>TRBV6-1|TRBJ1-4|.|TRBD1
TGTGCCAGCAGCGTCGGACAGGCATTTAATGAAAAACTGTTTTTT
CASSVGQAFNEKLFF
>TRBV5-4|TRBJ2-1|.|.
TGTGCCAGCAGCCTCCCTAGCGAGTTCAATGAGCAGTTCTTC
CASSLPSEFNEQFF
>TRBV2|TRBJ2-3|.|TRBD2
TGTGCCAGCAGGCCCCTAGCGGGAGGGCCGGATACGCAGTATTTT
CASRPLAGGPDTQYF
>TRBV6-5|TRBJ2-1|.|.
TGTGCCAGCAGCAAAAATCTTGGGGACGTCGTGTTCTTC
CASSKNLGDVVFF
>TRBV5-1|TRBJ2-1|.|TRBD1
TGCGCCACCGCACTAGGACAGGGGGCTTTCTACAATGAGCAGTTCTTC
CATALGQGAFYNEQFF
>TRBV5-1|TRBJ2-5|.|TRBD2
TGCGCCAGCAGCGGAATAGCGGGGGCTCAAGAGACCCAGTACTTC
CASSGIAGAQETQYF
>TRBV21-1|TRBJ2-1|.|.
TGTGCCAGCAGTACCGCGGGGACTAGCGGGTTGAGCTCCTACAATGAGCAGTTCTTC
CASSTAGTSGLSSYNEQFF